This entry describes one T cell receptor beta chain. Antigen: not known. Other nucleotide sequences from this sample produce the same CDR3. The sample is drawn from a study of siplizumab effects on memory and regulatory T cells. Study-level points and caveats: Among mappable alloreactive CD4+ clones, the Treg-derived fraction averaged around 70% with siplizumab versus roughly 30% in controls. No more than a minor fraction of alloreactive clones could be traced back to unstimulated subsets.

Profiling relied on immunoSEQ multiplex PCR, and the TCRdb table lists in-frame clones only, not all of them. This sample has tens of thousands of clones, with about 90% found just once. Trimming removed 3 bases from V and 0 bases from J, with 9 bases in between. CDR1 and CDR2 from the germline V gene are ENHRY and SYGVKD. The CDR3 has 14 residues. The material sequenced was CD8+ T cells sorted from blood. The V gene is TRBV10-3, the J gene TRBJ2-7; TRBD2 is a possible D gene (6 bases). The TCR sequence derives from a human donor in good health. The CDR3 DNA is TGTGCCATCAGTGAAGGCGGGGACTCCTACGAGCAGTACTTC. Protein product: CAISEGGDSYEQYF.